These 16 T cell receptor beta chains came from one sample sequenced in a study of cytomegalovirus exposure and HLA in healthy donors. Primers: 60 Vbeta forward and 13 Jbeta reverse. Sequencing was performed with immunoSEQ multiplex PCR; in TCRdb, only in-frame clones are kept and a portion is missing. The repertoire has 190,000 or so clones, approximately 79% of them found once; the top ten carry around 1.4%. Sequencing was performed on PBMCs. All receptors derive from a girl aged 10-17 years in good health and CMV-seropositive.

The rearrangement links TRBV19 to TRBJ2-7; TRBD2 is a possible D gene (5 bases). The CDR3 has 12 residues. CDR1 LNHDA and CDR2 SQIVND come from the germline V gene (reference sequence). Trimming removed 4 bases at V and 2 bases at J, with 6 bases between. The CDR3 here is CASSTSPYEQYF. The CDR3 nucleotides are TGTGCCAGTAGTACTAGCCCCTACGAGCAGTACTTC.

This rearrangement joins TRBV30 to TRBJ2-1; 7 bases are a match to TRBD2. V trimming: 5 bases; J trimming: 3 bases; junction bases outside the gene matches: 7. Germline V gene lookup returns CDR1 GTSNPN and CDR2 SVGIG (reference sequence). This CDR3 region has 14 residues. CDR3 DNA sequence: TGTGCCTGGGACCCAAGCGGGGTCTACAATGAGCAGTTCTTC. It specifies CAWDPSGVYNEQFF. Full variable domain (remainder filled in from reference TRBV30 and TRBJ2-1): SQTIHQWPATLVQPVGSPLSLECTVEGTSNPNLYWYRQAAGRGLQLLFYSVGIGQISSEVPQNLSASRPQDRQFILSSKKLLLSDSGFYLCAWDPSGVYNEQFFGPGTRLTVL.

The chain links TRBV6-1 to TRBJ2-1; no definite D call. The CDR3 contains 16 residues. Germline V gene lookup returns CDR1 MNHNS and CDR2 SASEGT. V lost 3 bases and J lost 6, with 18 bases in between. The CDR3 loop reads CASSDTVEFRLNEQFF. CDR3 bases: TGTGCCAGCAGTGATACCGTGGAGTTCCGCCTCAATGAGCAGTTCTTC.

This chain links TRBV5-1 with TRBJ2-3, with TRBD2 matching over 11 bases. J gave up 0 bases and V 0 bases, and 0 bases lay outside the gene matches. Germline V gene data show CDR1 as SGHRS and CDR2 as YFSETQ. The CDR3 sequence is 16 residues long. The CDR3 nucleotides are TGCGCCAGCAGCTTGGGACTAGCGGGGAGCACAGATACGCAGTATTTT. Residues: CASSLGLAGSTDTQYF.

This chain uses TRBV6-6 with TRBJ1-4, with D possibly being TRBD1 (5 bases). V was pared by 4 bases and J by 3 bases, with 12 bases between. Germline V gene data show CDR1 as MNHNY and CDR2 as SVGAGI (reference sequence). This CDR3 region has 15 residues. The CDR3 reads CASSSTQGPNEKLFF. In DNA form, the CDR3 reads TGTGCCAGCAGTTCTACCCAGGGTCCTAATGAAAAACTGTTTTTT.

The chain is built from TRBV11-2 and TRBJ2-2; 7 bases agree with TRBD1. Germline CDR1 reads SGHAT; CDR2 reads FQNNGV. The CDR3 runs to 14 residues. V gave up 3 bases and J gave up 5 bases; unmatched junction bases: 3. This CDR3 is CASSLDRTTGELFF. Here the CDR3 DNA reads TGTGCCAGCAGCTTGGACAGGACTACCGGGGAGCTGTTTTTT. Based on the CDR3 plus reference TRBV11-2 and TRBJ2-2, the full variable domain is EAGVAQSPRYKIIEKRQSVAFWCNPISGHATLYWYQQILGQGPKLLIQFQNNGVVDDSQLPKDRFSAERLKGVDSTLKIQPAKLEDSAVYLCASSLDRTTGELFFGEGSRLTVL.

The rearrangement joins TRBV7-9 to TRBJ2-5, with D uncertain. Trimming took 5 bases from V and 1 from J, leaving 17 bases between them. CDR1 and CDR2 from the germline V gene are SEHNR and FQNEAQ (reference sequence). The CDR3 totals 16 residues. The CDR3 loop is CASSPMGIFPQETQYF. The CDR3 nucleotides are TGTGCCAGCAGCCCCATGGGCATTTTCCCCCAAGAGACCCAGTACTTC.

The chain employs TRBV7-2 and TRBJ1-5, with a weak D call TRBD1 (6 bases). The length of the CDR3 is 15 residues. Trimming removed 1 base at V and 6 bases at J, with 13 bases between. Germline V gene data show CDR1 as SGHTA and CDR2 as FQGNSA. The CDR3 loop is CASSLGAGERQPQHF. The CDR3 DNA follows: TGTGCCAGCAGCTTAGGGGCAGGGGAACGTCAGCCCCAGCATTTT.

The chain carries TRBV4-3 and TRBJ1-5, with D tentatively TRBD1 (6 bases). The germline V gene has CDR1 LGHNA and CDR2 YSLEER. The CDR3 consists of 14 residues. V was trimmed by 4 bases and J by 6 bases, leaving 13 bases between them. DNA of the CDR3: TGCGCCAGCAGCCTGGGACACCGGAGTCAGCCCCAGCATTTT. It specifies CASSLGHRSQPQHF.

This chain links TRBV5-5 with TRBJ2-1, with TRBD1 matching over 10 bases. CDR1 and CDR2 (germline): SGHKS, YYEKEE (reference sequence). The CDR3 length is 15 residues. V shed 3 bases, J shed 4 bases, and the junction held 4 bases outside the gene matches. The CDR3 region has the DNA TGTGCCAGCAGCTCCGGGACAGGGGAATACAATGAGCAGTTCTTC. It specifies CASSSGTGEYNEQFF.

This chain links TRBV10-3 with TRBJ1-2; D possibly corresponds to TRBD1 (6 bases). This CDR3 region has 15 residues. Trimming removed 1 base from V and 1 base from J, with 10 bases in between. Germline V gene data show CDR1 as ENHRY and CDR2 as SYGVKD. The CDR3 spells CAISEFGQNNYGYTF. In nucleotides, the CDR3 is TGTGCCATCAGTGAGTTTGGACAGAATAACTATGGCTACACCTTC.

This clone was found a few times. In DNA form, the CDR3 reads TGCGCCAGCAGCCAATTTACTAGCGGGGGAATTGGAGAGACCCAGTACTTC. Encoded protein: CASSQFTSGGIGETQYF. The rearrangement links TRBV4-3 to TRBJ2-5; 11 nucleotides match TRBD2. Germline CDR1 LGHNA, CDR2 YSLEER. With V trimmed by 2 bases and J by 4 bases, 9 bases remained unmatched. The CDR3 is made up of 17 amino acids.

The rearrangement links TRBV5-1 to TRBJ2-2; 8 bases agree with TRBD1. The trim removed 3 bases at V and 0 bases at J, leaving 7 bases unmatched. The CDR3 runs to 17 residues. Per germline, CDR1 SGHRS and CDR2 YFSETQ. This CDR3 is CASSSKPGQANTGELFF. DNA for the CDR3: TGCGCCAGCAGCTCAAAACCGGGACAGGCGAACACCGGGGAGCTGTTTTTT. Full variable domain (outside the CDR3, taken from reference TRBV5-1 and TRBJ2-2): KAGVTQTPRYLIKTRGQQVTLSCSPISGHRSVSWYQQTPGQGLQFLFEYFSETQRNKGNFPGRFSGRQFSNSRSEMNVSTLELGDSALYLCASSSKPGQANTGELFFGEGSRLTVL.

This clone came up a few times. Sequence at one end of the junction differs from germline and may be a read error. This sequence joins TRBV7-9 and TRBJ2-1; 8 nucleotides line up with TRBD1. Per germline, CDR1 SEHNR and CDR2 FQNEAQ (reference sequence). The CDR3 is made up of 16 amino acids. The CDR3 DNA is TGTTCCAGCAGCCCGACGACAGGGGTGTCAGCGAATGAGCAGTTCTTC. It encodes CSSSPTTGVSANEQFF.

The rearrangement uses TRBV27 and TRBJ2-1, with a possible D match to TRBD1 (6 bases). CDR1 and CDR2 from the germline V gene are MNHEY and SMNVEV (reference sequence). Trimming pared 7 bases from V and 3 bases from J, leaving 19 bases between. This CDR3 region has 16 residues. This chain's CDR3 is CASIPKVGHYYNEQFF. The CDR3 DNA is TGTGCCAGCATTCCAAAGGTGGGACACTACTACAATGAGCAGTTCTTC.

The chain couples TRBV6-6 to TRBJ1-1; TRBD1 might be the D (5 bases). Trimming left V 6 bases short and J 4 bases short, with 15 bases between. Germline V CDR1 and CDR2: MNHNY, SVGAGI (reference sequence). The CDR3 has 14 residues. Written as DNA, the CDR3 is TGTGCCAGCAGAGACGGGGGGGGAGGCACTGAAGCTTTCTTT. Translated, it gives CASRDGGGGTEAFF.